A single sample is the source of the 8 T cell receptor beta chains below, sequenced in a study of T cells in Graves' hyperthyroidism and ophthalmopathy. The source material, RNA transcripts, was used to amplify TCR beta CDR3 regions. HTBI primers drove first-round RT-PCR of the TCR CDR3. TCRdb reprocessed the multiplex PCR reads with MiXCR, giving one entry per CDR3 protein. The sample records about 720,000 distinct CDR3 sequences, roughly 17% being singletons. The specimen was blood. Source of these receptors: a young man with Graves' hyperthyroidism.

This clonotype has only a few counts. The DNA of the CDR3 is TGCAGCGTTGACCTCGCGGACAGCACAGATACGCAGTATTTT. Its protein product is CSVDLADSTDTQYF. The chain joins TRBV29-1 to TRBJ2-3; no clear D gene. CDR1 SQVTM and CDR2 ANQGSEA come from the germline V gene. V was clipped by 3 bases and J by 0 bases, with 10 bases between them. This CDR3 contains 14 residues.

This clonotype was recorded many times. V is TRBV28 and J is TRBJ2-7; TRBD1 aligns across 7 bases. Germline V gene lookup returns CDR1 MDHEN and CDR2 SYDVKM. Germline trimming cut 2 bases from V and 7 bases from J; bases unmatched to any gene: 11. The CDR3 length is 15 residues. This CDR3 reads CASSLRGQISEEQYF. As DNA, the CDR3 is TGTGCCAGCAGTTTAAGGGGACAGATTTCTGAGGAGCAGTACTTC.

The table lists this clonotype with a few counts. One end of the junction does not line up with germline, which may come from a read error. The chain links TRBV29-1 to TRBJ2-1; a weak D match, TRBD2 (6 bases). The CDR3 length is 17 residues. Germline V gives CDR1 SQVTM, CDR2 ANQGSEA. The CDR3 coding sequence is TGCAGTGTTGAAGGGACCGGGAGCGGAGGGTCCTACAATGAGCAGTTCTTC. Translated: CSVEGTGSGGSYNEQFF.

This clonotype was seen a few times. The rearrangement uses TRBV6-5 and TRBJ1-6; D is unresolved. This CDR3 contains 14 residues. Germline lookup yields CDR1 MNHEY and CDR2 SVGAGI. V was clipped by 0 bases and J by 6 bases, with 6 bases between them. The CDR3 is CASSYSGLNSPLHF. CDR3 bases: TGTGCCAGCAGTTACTCGGGCCTTAATTCACCCCTCCACTTT.

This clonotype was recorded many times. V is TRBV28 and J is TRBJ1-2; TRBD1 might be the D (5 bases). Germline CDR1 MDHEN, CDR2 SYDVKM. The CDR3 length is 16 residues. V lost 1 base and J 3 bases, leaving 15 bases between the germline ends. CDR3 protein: CASSLSLGQGHYGYTF. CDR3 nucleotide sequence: TGTGCCAGCAGTTTATCCCTGGGGCAGGGCCACTATGGCTACACCTTC.

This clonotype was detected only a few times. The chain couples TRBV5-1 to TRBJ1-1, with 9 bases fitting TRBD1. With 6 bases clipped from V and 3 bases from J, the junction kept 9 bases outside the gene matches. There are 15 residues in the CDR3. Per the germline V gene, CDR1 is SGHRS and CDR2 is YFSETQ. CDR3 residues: CASKPKQGADTEAFF. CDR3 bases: TGCGCCAGCAAGCCTAAACAGGGGGCTGACACTGAAGCTTTCTTT.

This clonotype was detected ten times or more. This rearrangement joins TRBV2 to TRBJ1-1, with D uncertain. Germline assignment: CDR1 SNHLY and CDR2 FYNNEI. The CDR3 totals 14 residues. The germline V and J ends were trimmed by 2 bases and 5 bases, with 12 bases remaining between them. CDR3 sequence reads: CASSEQAGRTEAFF. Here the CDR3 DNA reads TGTGCCAGCAGTGAACAGGCGGGCAGGACTGAAGCTTTCTTT.

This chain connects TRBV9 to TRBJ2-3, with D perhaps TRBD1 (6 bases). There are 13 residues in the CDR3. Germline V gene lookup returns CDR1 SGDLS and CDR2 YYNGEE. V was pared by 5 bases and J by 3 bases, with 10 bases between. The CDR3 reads CASRGARTDTQYF. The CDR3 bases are TGTGCCAGCAGGGGGGCCCGGACAGATACGCAGTATTTT.